This T cell receptor (beta chain) was sequenced during a study of blood T cell repertoires in COVID-19. Trimming left V 1 base short and J 2 bases short, with 8 bases between. The CDR3 covers 14 residues. Germline V gene data show CDR1 as KGHSH and CDR2 as LQKENI. In the original workflow: The authors estimated nucleated cell counts from reference gene primer amplification. The protocol was immunoSEQ multiplex PCR, while the TCRdb copy is restricted to in-frame clones and leaves out a portion. The V and J calls and clone size come from that table; D and trimming were worked out from the DNA. The sample carries some 350,000 clones, approximately 89% recorded once.

Sequenced: peripheral blood. This sequence was found in a young woman who had recovered from COVID-19. The chain carries TRBV18 and TRBJ1-1; D gene ambiguous. The CDR3 spells CASSPRAANTEAFF. The CDR3 DNA reads as TGTGCCAGCTCACCACGGGCAGCAAACACTGAAGCTTTCTTT.